Shown below are 23 T cell receptor beta chains from a single sample sequenced in a study of CD8+ T cells in alopecia areata. The sample's treatment: oral pan-JAK inhibitor, 5-10 mg twice daily. Extracted RNA was reverse transcribed into cDNA, the sequencing template. Here immunoSEQ multiplex PCR was the method, and the copy in TCRdb shows in-frame clones only, minus some. The table records about 42,000 clones, around three fifths of them present only once. The input for sequencing was CD8+ T cells sorted from blood, taken at week 4, from a patient treated with tofacitinib. These receptor sequences come from a human donor with alopecia areata.

The chain employs TRBV25-1 and TRBJ2-3, with D uncertain. Deletions cut 8 bases from V and 6 bases from J, with 6 bases between. CDR1 MGHDK and CDR2 SYGVNS come from the germline V gene. The CDR3 runs 10 residues. The CDR3 loop is CASLGDTQYF. The CDR3 nucleotides read TGTGCCAGCCTCGGGGATACGCAGTATTTT.

Only one count was recorded for this clone. Written as DNA, the CDR3 is TGTGCCACCGGGATCCTAAACAATGAGCAGTTCTTC. Residues: CATGILNNEQFF. The chain employs TRBV27 and TRBJ2-1, with a weak D call TRBD2 (5 bases). The V gene's germline CDR1 is MNHEY and CDR2 SMNVEV (reference sequence). The CDR3 contains 12 residues. Trimming pared 10 bases from V and 5 bases from J, leaving 12 bases between.

There are a few counts of this clone. V and J are TRBV11-3 and TRBJ1-2; D is unresolved. Germline V CDR1 and CDR2: SGHNT, YENEEA. Trimming took off 6 bases at V and 4 bases at J, with 9 bases between the two ends. The CDR3 is made up of 12 amino acids. This chain's CDR3 is CASSPMTYGYTF. For the CDR3, the DNA is TGTGCCAGCAGTCCCATGACCTATGGCTACACCTTC.

This clone has a handful of counts. For the CDR3, the DNA is TGCGCCAGCAGCTTGGCGGGGGACCTGGCCGCTTTCTTT. This encodes CASSLAGDLAAFF. This chain uses TRBV5-1 with TRBJ1-1; weak D call: TRBD1 (5 bases). The CDR3 is 13 residues long. Germline CDR1 reads SGHRS; CDR2 reads YFSETQ. The V and J ends lost 0 bases and 11 bases respectively, with 14 bases between them.

The chain joins TRBV6-5 to TRBJ2-6; unclear D gene. Germline V gene sequence: CDR1 MNHEY, CDR2 SVGAGI. The CDR3 totals 15 residues. Trimming removed 5 bases at V and 4 bases at J, with 12 bases between. The CDR3 sequence is CASSLSSPGANVLTF. CDR3 DNA sequence: TGTGCCAGCAGTCTCTCCTCCCCCGGGGCCAACGTCCTGACTTTC.

The V and J genes are TRBV30 and TRBJ1-1; 7 nucleotides agree with TRBD1. This CDR3 contains 15 residues. Germline lookup yields CDR1 GTSNPN and CDR2 SVGIG (reference sequence). V was clipped by 2 bases and J by 5 bases; unmatched bases: 11. The chain's CDR3 is CAWSSMTGKETEAFF. CDR3 DNA sequence: TGTGCCTGGAGTTCAATGACAGGGAAAGAGACTGAAGCTTTCTTT. The variable domain in full, completed from reference TRBV30 and TRBJ1-1, reads SQTIHQWPATLVQPVGSPLSLECTVEGTSNPNLYWYRQAAGRGLQLLFYSVGIGQISSEVPQNLSASRPQDRQFILSSKKLLLSDSGFYLCAWSSMTGKETEAFFGQGTRLTVV.

This clone has a handful of counts. The J gene is TRBJ2-7, the V gene TRBV6-5, with D perhaps being TRBD1 or TRBD2 (5 bases each). Trimming removed 0 bases from V and 5 bases from J, with 17 bases in between. The V gene's germline CDR1 is MNHEY and CDR2 SVGAGI. The CDR3 contains 16 residues. The CDR3 sequence is CASSYSMQGAIHEQYF. CDR3 in DNA: TGTGCCAGCAGTTACTCGATGCAGGGAGCCATCCACGAGCAGTACTTC.

With respect to this clone: Compared with germline, one end of the junction differs, possibly owing to a read error. For the CDR3, the DNA is TGTGCCAGCACCTCGGACCGCGCCCATTACCTTTTT. It specifies CASTSDRAHYLF. This sequence joins TRBV6-5 and TRBJ2-3; D is unresolved. The CDR3 spans 12 residues. Per the germline V gene, CDR1 is MNHEY and CDR2 is SVGAGI.

This clone appeared a few times. This chain connects TRBV5-6 to TRBJ2-5; 8 positions agree with TRBD1. This CDR3 has 14 amino acids. Trimming cost V 3 bases and J 4 bases; bases outside gene matches: 5. CDR1 and CDR2 from the germline V gene are SGHDT and YYEEEE. CDR3 DNA sequence: TGTGCCAGCAGCTACAAGACAGGGGCAGAGACCCAGTACTTC. This codes for CASSYKTGAETQYF.

The rearrangement links TRBV5-6 to TRBJ1-1; TRBD1 matches at 7 bases. The ends lost 4 bases at V and 7 bases at J; junction bases unmatched: 7. Germline V gives CDR1 SGHDT, CDR2 YYEEEE. The CDR3 sequence is 13 residues long. The CDR3 DNA follows: TGTGCCAGCAGCCGTGGGGGGACAGTTGAAGCTTTCTTT. Protein: CASSRGGTVEAFF. The whole variable domain, remainder taken from reference TRBV5-6 and TRBJ1-1, is DAGVTQSPTHLIKTRGQQVTLRCSPKSGHDTVSWYQQALGQGPQFIFQYYEEEERQRGNFPDRFSGHQFPNYSSELNVNALLLGDSALYLCASSRGGTVEAFFGQGTRLTVV.

This clone occurred a few times. The chain joins TRBV29-1 to TRBJ2-5, with 8 bases aligning to TRBD2. The J segment lost 0 bases and the V segment lost 2 bases, leaving 2 bases of the junction unmatched. This CDR3 is 14 amino acids long. The germline V gene has CDR1 SQVTM and CDR2 ANQGSEA. CDR3 amino acids: CSVEQAGDQETQYF. The CDR3 DNA reads TGCAGCGTTGAACAAGCGGGGGACCAAGAGACCCAGTACTTC.

This clone has only a few counts. The chain's CDR3 is CASSYTNTEAFF. The CDR3 region has the DNA TGTGCCAGCAGCTATACGAACACTGAAGCTTTCTTT. This rearrangement joins TRBV7-2 to TRBJ1-1; D unresolved. V shed 4 bases and J shed 1 base, with 4 bases lying between them. Germline-derived CDR1 and CDR2 are SGHTA and FQGNSA. CDR3 length: 12 residues.

The chain carries TRBV7-9 and TRBJ2-3; 10 bases line up with TRBD2. The CDR3 contains 15 residues. In germline, CDR1 is SEHNR, CDR2 FQNEAQ (reference sequence). Losses at the gene ends were 5 bases for V and 1 base for J; bases not matched to a gene: 3. CDR3 amino acids: CASSHSGGRTDTQYF. CDR3 in DNA: TGTGCCAGCAGCCATAGCGGGGGGCGCACAGATACGCAGTATTTT.

V and J are TRBV29-1 and TRBJ1-1; TRBD1 matches at 8 bases. V shed 3 bases and J 11 bases; nucleotides not matched to a gene: 5. The CDR3 consists of 11 residues. Germline CDR1 and CDR2: SQVTM and ANQGSEA. The CDR3 protein is CSVDGQGYAFF. The CDR3 bases are TGCAGCGTTGACGGACAGGGTTACGCTTTCTTT. Full variable domain (outside the CDR3, taken from reference TRBV29-1 and TRBJ1-1): SAVISQKPSRDICQRGTSLTIQCQVDSQVTMMFWYRQQPGQSLTLIATANQGSEATYESGFVIDKFPISRPNLTFSTLTVSNMSPEDSSIYLCSVDGQGYAFFGQGTRLTVV.

This clone is medium-sized (0.01 to 0.1%) by share. The chain recombines TRBV27 with TRBJ1-5; D is unclear. The V gene lost 5 bases and the J gene lost 4 bases, with 6 bases spanning the gap. The V gene's germline CDR1 is MNHEY and CDR2 SMNVEV (reference sequence). The length of the CDR3 is 12 residues. CDR3 in DNA: TGTGCCAGCAGTACTCAAAATCAGCCCCAGCATTTT. It encodes CASSTQNQPQHF.

V is TRBV29-1 and J is TRBJ2-3; possible D gene TRBD2, 6 bases. Germline CDR1 and CDR2: SQVTM and ANQGSEA. The CDR3 contains 13 residues. Trimming removed 4 bases at V and 5 bases at J, with 13 bases between. The CDR3 protein is CSVVVLAIDTQYF. In DNA, the CDR3 is TGCAGCGTTGTGGTACTAGCAATAGATACGCAGTATTTT.

V is TRBV27 and J is TRBJ1-4, with 8 bases fitting TRBD1. V trimming: 7 bases; J trimming: 8 bases; junction bases outside the gene matches: 9. Germline V gene lookup returns CDR1 MNHEY and CDR2 SMNVEV (reference sequence). The CDR3 covers 14 residues. Here the CDR3 reads CASTTGQGREKLFF. CDR3 in DNA: TGTGCCAGCACCACAGGACAGGGTAGGGAAAAACTGTTTTTT.

The chain's CDR3 is CASSHILESSTDTQYF. The CDR3 DNA is TGCGCCAGCAGCCACATACTAGAGTCGAGCACAGATACGCAGTATTTT. This chain links TRBV4-3 with TRBJ2-3, with a possible D match to TRBD2 (5 bases). The germline gives CDR1 LGHNA, CDR2 YSLEER. V was pared by 3 bases and J by 0 bases, with 13 bases between. The CDR3 has 16 residues.

J is TRBJ2-5 and V is TRBV15; TRBD2 might be the D (6 bases). Germline CDR1 LNHNV, CDR2 YYDKDF (reference sequence). This CDR3 is built from 13 residues. V lost 5 bases to trimming and J lost 2 bases, with 9 bases between them. The DNA for the CDR3 is TGTGCCACCAGCCGACTAGTGCAAGAGACCCAGTACTTC. This codes for CATSRLVQETQYF.

The V call is TRBV7-8, the J call TRBJ1-2; D unclear. CDR1 and CDR2 (germline): SGHVS, FQNEAQ. V lost 5 bases and J 0 bases, leaving 10 bases between the germline ends. This CDR3 contains 14 residues. CDR3 nucleotides: TGTGCCAGCAGCACGGGTCGAGCTAACTATGGCTACACCTTC. Residues: CASSTGRANYGYTF.

In this sample, this clone turned up a few times. The junction does not match germline at one end; this may be a read error. V is TRBV29-1 and J is TRBJ1-1; D remains unclear. The CDR3 covers 13 residues. CDR1 is SQVTM and CDR2 is ANQGSEA in the germline V gene. Written as DNA, the CDR3 is TGCAGCGTTAAAGACACTCTGAACACTGAAGCTTTCTTT. Translation gives CSVKDTLNTEAFF.

The rearrangement links TRBV4-3 to TRBJ2-1; D could derive from TRBD1 or TRBD2 (5 bases each). Germline V gene sequence: CDR1 LGHNA, CDR2 YSLEER. Trimming took off 0 bases at V and 0 bases at J, with 12 bases between the two ends. The CDR3 totals 17 residues. CDR3 DNA: TGCGCCAGCAGCCAAGATGATAAGGGGAGCTCCTACAATGAGCAGTTCTTC. Translating it yields CASSQDDKGSSYNEQFF.

The chain carries TRBV30 and TRBJ1-1; D ambiguous. Germline V lookup: CDR1 GTSNPN, CDR2 SVGIG (reference sequence). The CDR3 length is 12 residues. V lost 3 bases, J lost 1 base, and 6 bases lay in between. CDR3 in DNA: TGTGCCTGGAGCACACAGAACACTGAAGCTTTCTTT. Translated: CAWSTQNTEAFF.